This TCR beta chain was found in a study of OX40 agonist ivuxolimab in advanced cancers. Background on the study: Ivuxolimab was delivered to patients intravenously every 2 weeks at doses spanning 0.01 to 10 mg/kg. The dose-escalation cohort was over 65% male, with a mean age of 60 years, ranging about 23 to 79. The study, taken as a whole, reports: Both blood CD4+ and CD8+ T cells showed clonal growth by week 6 at 0.1 to 3.0 mg/kg.

The germline gives CDR1 MDHEN, CDR2 SYDVKM. The CDR3 loop spans 16 amino acids. Trimming took 6 bases from V and 0 from J; bases not matched to a gene: 10. This clone showed up just a few times. The antigen remains unidentified. Libraries were prepared by immunoSEQ multiplex PCR; TCRdb keeps only in-frame clonotypes and omits some of them. Of approximately 18,000 clones in the sample, roughly 82% were seen once. Exclusion of a patient followed from autoimmune disease history or systemic immunosuppression. This specimen was CD4+ or CD8+ T cells sorted from blood, taken in a trial of the OX40 agonist ivuxolimab. The TCR originated in an adult with an advanced solid tumor such as melanoma, head and neck, liver or kidney cancer. The chain recombines TRBV28 with TRBJ2-7; 8 nucleotides match TRBD2. The CDR3 loop is CASSSHTSGFSYEQYF. CDR3 coding DNA: TGTGCCAGCAGCTCCCACACTAGCGGATTCTCCTACGAGCAGTACTTC. The complete variable domain, with remaining parts taken from reference TRBV28 and TRBJ2-7, reads DVKVTQSSRYLVKRTGEKVFLECVQDMDHENMFWYRQDPGLGLRLIYFSYDVKMKEKGDIPEGYSVSREKKERFSLILESASTNQTSMYLCASSSHTSGFSYEQYFGPGTRLTVT.